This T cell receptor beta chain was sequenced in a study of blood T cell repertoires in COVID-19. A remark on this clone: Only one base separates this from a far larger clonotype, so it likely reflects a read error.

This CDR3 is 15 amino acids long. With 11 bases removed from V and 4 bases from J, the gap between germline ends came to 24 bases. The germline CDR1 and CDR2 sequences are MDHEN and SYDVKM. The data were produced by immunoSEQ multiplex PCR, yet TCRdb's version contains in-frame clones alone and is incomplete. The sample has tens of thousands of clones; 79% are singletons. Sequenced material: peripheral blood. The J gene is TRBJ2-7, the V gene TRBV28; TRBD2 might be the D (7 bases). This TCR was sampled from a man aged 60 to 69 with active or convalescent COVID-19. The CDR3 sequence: CACMGGGGFPYEQYF. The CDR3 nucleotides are TGTGCCTGCATGGGGGGCGGGGGCTTCCCTTACGAGCAGTACTTC.